The 32 T cell receptor beta chains reported below all come from one sample, sequenced in a study of T cells expressing NK-cell markers. TCRdb re-called the 5' RACE reads and catalogs CDR3 proteins one per entry, DNA excluded. The sample has fewer than 550,000 distinct CDR3 sequences, and its top ten clones hold approximately 1.5%. What was sequenced was blood T cells: a sorted CD56 or NKG2C T cell subset, CD4+ or CD8+ T cells, or bulk PBMC T cells (not recorded which). These receptors came from a woman aged 50 to 60 in good health.

The chain joins TRBV20-1 to TRBJ1-1; checking the TCRdb D call of TRBD1 is not possible without DNA. Looked up from germline, CDR1 is DFQATT and CDR2 is SNEGSKA (reference sequence). This CDR3 is 18 amino acids long. The CDR3 region is CSARPGGRGLVGNTEAFF.

The chain uses TRBV10-2 and TRBJ1-6. Germline V gives CDR1 WSHSY, CDR2 SAAADI. CDR3 length: 13 residues. This chain's CDR3 is CASSEVLGSPLHF.

The V call is TRBV6-2 or TRBV6-3, the J call TRBJ1-1. The CDR3 spans 11 residues. Germline V gene sequence: CDR1 MNHEY, CDR2 SVGEGT. CDR3 loop: CASMRDSEAFF.

The chain uses TRBV5-1 and TRBJ2-2; absent DNA, TCRdb's TRBD1 call cannot be checked. Per the germline V gene, CDR1 is SGHRS and CDR2 is YFSETQ. The CDR3 is 16 residues long. The CDR3: CASTLGTGLNTGELFF.

The chain joins TRBV7-9 to TRBJ2-1. CDR3 size: 17 residues. Germline CDR1 SEHNR, CDR2 FQNEAQ (reference sequence). CDR3 region: CASSLRSARQTYNEQFF.

V is TRBV6-5 and J is TRBJ2-3; there is no DNA to check the TCRdb D call of TRBD1. Germline lookup yields CDR1 MNHEY and CDR2 SVGAGI. CDR3 length: 14 amino acids. The CDR3 sequence: CASSLGQHADTQYF.

The gene calls are TRBV5-4 and TRBJ2-2; absent DNA, TCRdb's TRBD2 call cannot be checked. The V gene's germline CDR1 is SGHNT and CDR2 YYREEE (reference sequence). CDR3 length equals 16 residues. The CDR3 spells CASSSSAASGTGELFF.

The V and J genes are TRBV12-3 or TRBV12-4 and TRBJ1-2; TCRdb's D call, TRBD1, is unchecked because there is no DNA. CDR3 length: 15 amino acids. CDR3 loop: CASSRTRKGGDGYTF.

The chain combines TRBV6-9 with TRBJ2-3; the D call of TRBD1 rests on TCRdb alone, since no DNA is present to check it. The CDR3 is made up of 16 amino acids. CDR1 and CDR2 (germline): MNHGY, SVAAGI. The CDR3 reads CASSNSGRTSTDTQYF.

The chain joins TRBV5-1 to TRBJ2-6; there is no DNA to check the TCRdb D call of TRBD1. The germline CDR1 and CDR2 sequences are SGHRS and YFSETQ. CDR3 size: 17 residues. CDR3 loop: CASSLERGSSGANVLTF.

The V and J genes are TRBV29-1 and TRBJ2-1. There are 13 residues in the CDR3. Germline-derived CDR1 and CDR2 are SQVTM and ANQGSEA. CDR3 in amino acids: CSVGDYQYNEQFF.

J is TRBJ2-2 and V is TRBV6-1; TCRdb's assignment of TRBD1 cannot be checked, as there is no DNA. CDR3 length equals 13 residues. In germline, CDR1 is MNHNS, CDR2 SASEGT. The CDR3: CASREQGNGELFF.

The rearrangement links TRBV3-1 to TRBJ2-3; the TCRdb call, TRBD1, lacks DNA for checking. The CDR3 loop spans 14 amino acids. Looked up from germline, CDR1 is LGHDT and CDR2 is YNNKEL (reference sequence). The CDR3 loop reads CASSPGTGLDTQYF.

This chain links TRBV4-1 with TRBJ2-7; without DNA, the TCRdb call of TRBD1 cannot be checked. Per the germline V gene, CDR1 is MGHRA and CDR2 is YSYEKL. The CDR3 loop spans 16 amino acids. CDR3 in amino acids: CASSSAKDPQGYEQYF.

This chain connects TRBV3-1 to TRBJ2-1; TCRdb lists TRBD1, though no DNA is available to test this call. The germline V gene encodes CDR1 LGHDT and CDR2 YNNKEL (reference sequence). CDR3 length: 16 amino acids. CDR3: CASSQALAPPYNEQFF.

V usage is TRBV29-1 and J usage is TRBJ2-1; TCRdb lists TRBD1, though no DNA is available to test this call. Germline CDR1 is SQVTM and CDR2 is ANQGSEA. CDR3 length: 11 amino acids. CDR3 in amino acids: CSVGQGYEQFF.

The J gene is TRBJ1-5, the V gene TRBV29-1; TCRdb reports TRBD1, a call that lacks DNA to check it against. CDR1 is SQVTM, CDR2 ANQGSEA, per germline. The CDR3 is 13 amino acids. The CDR3 is CSVGVQGGQPQHF.

This chain links TRBV30 with TRBJ2-2; TCRdb reports TRBD1, a call that lacks DNA to check it against. Germline V gene sequence: CDR1 GTSNPN, CDR2 SVGIG (reference sequence). This CDR3 has 14 residues. CDR3 protein: CAWKAGPLSGELFF.

The chain has TRBV5-1 and TRBJ2-5. The CDR3 contains 13 residues. In germline, CDR1 is SGHRS, CDR2 YFSETQ. The CDR3 is CASSKMTQETQYF.

J is TRBJ2-3 and V is TRBV2; TCRdb names TRBD2, which stays unverified in the absence of DNA. The V gene's germline CDR1 is SNHLY and CDR2 FYNNEI. CDR3 length equals 17 residues. The CDR3 loop is CASKGTSGGVGTDTQYF.

V and J are TRBV3-1 and TRBJ2-3; with no DNA, the TCRdb D assignment of TRBD1 cannot be verified. The CDR3 spans 16 residues. The V gene's germline CDR1 is LGHDT and CDR2 YNNKEL (reference sequence). CDR3 sequence: CASSQAGRGYTDTQYF.

The V call is TRBV10-3, the J call TRBJ2-7; TCRdb's D gene call, TRBD1, goes unchecked for lack of DNA. CDR1 is ENHRY and CDR2 is SYGVKD in the germline V gene. The CDR3 totals 16 residues. This chain's CDR3 is CAISVMNRADSYEQYF.

V usage is TRBV12-5 and J usage is TRBJ2-1. CDR1 is LGHNT and CDR2 is FRNRAP in the germline V gene. This CDR3 has 13 amino acids. CDR3 sequence: CASGLVRINEQFF.

This chain uses TRBV5-1 with TRBJ1-2; lacking DNA, the TRBD1 call made by TCRdb goes unchecked. The V gene's germline CDR1 is SGHRS and CDR2 YFSETQ. This CDR3 spans 15 amino acids. The CDR3 loop reads CSSSLVFWGDYGYTF.

The CDR3 reads CASSFGLAGGNEQFF. The chain carries TRBV5-1 and TRBJ2-1; TCRdb calls TRBD2, which cannot be checked without DNA. The CDR3 spans 15 residues. Germline V gene data show CDR1 as SGHRS and CDR2 as YFSETQ. Together with reference TRBV5-1 and TRBJ2-1, the CDR3 gives the full variable domain: KAGVTQTPRYLIKTRGQQVTLSCSPISGHRSVSWYQQTPGQGLQFLFEYFSETQRNKGNFPGRFSGRQFSNSRSEMNVSTLELGDSALYLCASSFGLAGGNEQFFGPGTRLTVL.

The chain is built from TRBV30 and TRBJ1-1. Looked up from germline, CDR1 is GTSNPN and CDR2 is SVGIG (reference sequence). CDR3 length equals 14 residues. CDR3 amino acids: CAWNQDVVGTEAFF.

The genes are TRBV20-1 and TRBJ2-7; TCRdb's D call of TRBD1 is untestable without DNA. From germline, CDR1 is DFQATT and CDR2 SNEGSKA (reference sequence). CDR3 size: 15 residues. The CDR3 reads CSARDTQGSPYEQYF.

This chain joins TRBV7-6 and TRBJ2-1; the TRBD2 assignment by TCRdb is unverifiable without DNA. CDR1 and CDR2 (germline): SGHVS, FNYEAQ. CDR3 length: 15 amino acids. CDR3 protein: CASSFHRLAGNEQFF.

V usage is TRBV4-1 and J usage is TRBJ2-1; with no DNA, the TCRdb D assignment of TRBD1 cannot be verified. Germline V CDR1 and CDR2: MGHRA, YSYEKL. The CDR3 extends over 16 amino acids. This CDR3 is CASSRLLVQGYNEQFF.

The chain links TRBV5-1 to TRBJ2-1; the TCRdb D gene call, TRBD2, has no DNA to confirm it. The CDR3 runs to 16 residues. Germline assignment: CDR1 SGHRS and CDR2 YFSETQ. The CDR3: CASSPGLAVSYNEQFF.

The J gene is TRBJ1-1, the V gene TRBV5-1; TCRdb's D call, TRBD1, is unchecked because there is no DNA. This CDR3 is built from 18 residues. CDR1 and CDR2 (germline): SGHRS, YFSETQ. The CDR3 is CASSPTGVGGIMNTEAFF. The full variable domain, in which reference TRBV5-1 and TRBJ1-1 provide the parts outside the CDR3, is KAGVTQTPRYLIKTRGQQVTLSCSPISGHRSVSWYQQTPGQGLQFLFEYFSETQRNKGNFPGRFSGRQFSNSRSEMNVSTLELGDSALYLCASSPTGVGGIMNTEAFFGQGTRLTVV.

CDR3: CSARSANYGYTF. The chain has TRBV20-1 and TRBJ1-2. Per the germline V gene, CDR1 is DFQATT and CDR2 is SNEGSKA (reference sequence). The CDR3 is 12 amino acids.